This passage covers 30 T cell receptor beta chains from one sample sequenced in a study of T cell responses to AZD1222 COVID-19 vaccine. The method was immunoSEQ multiplex PCR; TCRdb's version includes in-frame clones alone and lacks a portion of them. This sample has around 130,000 clones, with roughly 93% found just once. The material was peripheral blood, obtained on day 0 of AZD1222 vaccination. The receptors shown here come from an adult in good health.

Here the CDR3 reads CASSPLRGALNTEAFF. CDR3 nucleotide sequence: TGCGCCAGCAGCCCCCTCCGAGGAGCCTTGAACACTGAAGCTTTCTTT. The rearrangement uses TRBV5-1 and TRBJ1-1; D remains ambiguous. The germline gives CDR1 SGHRS, CDR2 YFSETQ. This CDR3 is built from 16 residues. Trimming cost V 4 bases and J 0 bases, with 16 bases left between them.

The V and J genes are TRBV28 and TRBJ2-7; no firm D call. The germline V gene encodes CDR1 MDHEN and CDR2 SYDVKM. Trimming cost V 6 bases and J 0 bases, with 15 bases left between them. The CDR3 is 15 residues long. CDR3 loop: CASRPGGISSYEQYF. The CDR3 region has the DNA TGTGCCAGCAGACCCGGCGGTATTAGCTCCTACGAGCAGTACTTC.

The chain combines TRBV3-1 (or the pseudogene TRBV3-2) with TRBJ2-3; 9 nucleotides line up with TRBD2. Losses at the gene ends were 8 bases for V and 0 bases for J; bases not matched to a gene: 12. The V gene's germline CDR1 is LGHDT and CDR2 YNNKEL (reference sequence). The CDR3 contains 17 residues. The CDR3 DNA sequence: TGTGCCAGCGGGGGCGGGAGGGGGACTTTCAGCACAGATACGCAGTATTTT. It encodes CASGGGRGTFSTDTQYF.

With regard to this clone: The junction departs from germline at one end; a sequencing error may be responsible. The genes are TRBV11-2 and TRBJ2-7; D is ambiguous. CDR1 is SGHAT, CDR2 FQNNGV, per germline. The CDR3 has 12 residues. CDR3 in DNA: TGTGCCAGCAGCGTAGACCCCTACGAGCAGTACTTC. The encoded protein is CASSVDPYEQYF.

This rearrangement joins TRBV4-2 to TRBJ2-3, with 9 bases identical to TRBD2. The CDR3 length is 17 residues. V lost 1 base to trimming and J lost 1 base; unmatched junction nucleotides: 6. The germline V gene encodes CDR1 LGHNA and CDR2 YNFKEQ. CDR3 nucleotides: TGTGCCAGCAGCCAAGTTCGGGGCGGGAGGGGCACAGATACGCAGTATTTT. Residues: CASSQVRGGRGTDTQYF.

CDR3 sequence (DNA): TGTGCCAGCAGCCAAGTTCACCGGCAAGAGACCCAGTACTTC. Amino acids: CASSQVHRQETQYF. The rearrangement joins TRBV14 to TRBJ2-5; D unresolved. Trimming cost V 1 base and J 2 bases, with 8 bases left between them. The CDR3 consists of 14 residues. The germline V gene encodes CDR1 SGHDN and CDR2 FVKESK.

This chain's CDR3 is CASSKEPQHF. CDR3 DNA: TGTGCCAGCAGCAAAGAGCCCCAGCATTTT. The chain carries TRBV28 and TRBJ1-5; no definite D call. CDR1 and CDR2 from the germline V gene are MDHEN and SYDVKM. The CDR3 runs to 10 residues. V lost 6 bases and J 8 bases, leaving 5 bases between the germline ends.

This chain joins TRBV6-5 and TRBJ2-7; D is perhaps TRBD2 (7 bases). Germline lookup yields CDR1 MNHEY and CDR2 SVGAGI. The CDR3 has 14 residues. Trimming cost V 4 bases and J 6 bases, with 16 bases left between them. The CDR3 protein is CASSWGGQSLEQYF. CDR3 DNA sequence: TGTGCCAGCAGTTGGGGGGGACAAAGCCTCGAGCAGTACTTC.

The chain has TRBV11-2 and TRBJ1-1; no firm D call. V lost 3 bases, J lost 0 bases, and 14 bases lay in between. There are 16 residues in the CDR3. CDR1 and CDR2 (germline): SGHAT, FQNNGV. CDR3 residues: CASSLGFVDLNTEAFF. The CDR3 DNA reads as TGTGCCAGCAGCTTGGGGTTTGTGGACCTGAACACTGAAGCTTTCTTT.

The chain links TRBV28 to TRBJ1-6; D not resolved. V was trimmed by 6 bases and J by 6 bases, leaving 15 bases between them. This CDR3 is built from 15 residues. In germline, CDR1 is MDHEN, CDR2 SYDVKM. In DNA form, the CDR3 reads TGTGCCAGCAGCCCCGTCTCGCTTGCTAATTCACCCCTCCACTTT. The encoded protein is CASSPVSLANSPLHF.

The table lists this clone with a count of one. This chain uses TRBV5-6 with TRBJ1-3; D not resolved. The ends were cut back, 4 bases at V and 4 bases at J, with 6 bases in the middle. CDR1 and CDR2 (germline): SGHDT, YYEEEE. The CDR3 has 12 residues. The CDR3 loop reads CASSTSGNTIYF. The CDR3 coding sequence is TGTGCCAGCAGCACCTCAGGAAACACCATATATTTT.

The chain has TRBV28 and TRBJ2-3, with 9 positions matching TRBD2. The CDR3 extends over 15 amino acids. V lost 6 bases to trimming and J lost 6 bases; unmatched junction nucleotides: 10. CDR1 and CDR2 (germline): MDHEN, SYDVKM. CDR3 sequence (DNA): TGTGCCAGCAGGAAAGCGGGGGGCGGTATGGATACGCAGTATTTT. Translation: CASRKAGGGMDTQYF.

This chain joins TRBV5-1 and TRBJ1-1; the D is unclear. This CDR3 region has 13 residues. Looked up from germline, CDR1 is SGHRS and CDR2 is YFSETQ. The V gene lost 2 bases and the J gene lost 4 bases, with 9 bases spanning the gap. The CDR3 nucleotides are TGCGCCAGCAGCTTATGGGGAAGCACTGAAGCTTTCTTT. This codes for CASSLWGSTEAFF.

The chain couples TRBV2 to TRBJ2-5; 13 bases map to TRBD2. The trim removed 8 bases at V and 5 bases at J, leaving 8 bases unmatched. The germline V gene encodes CDR1 SNHLY and CDR2 FYNNEI. The CDR3 totals 15 residues. This CDR3 is CASCVGLAGVETQYF. The CDR3 DNA follows: TGTGCCAGCTGTGTTGGACTAGCGGGAGTTGAGACCCAGTACTTC.

The J gene is TRBJ1-2, the V gene TRBV6-5; D possibly corresponds to TRBD1 (6 bases). Germline lookup yields CDR1 MNHEY and CDR2 SVGAGI. V was clipped by 7 bases and J by 6 bases, with 18 bases between them. The CDR3 is 14 residues long. This CDR3 reads CASTLVRGRDGYTF. CDR3 coding DNA: TGTGCCAGCACCCTCGTGAGGGGGAGGGATGGCTACACCTTC.

The genes are TRBV28 and TRBJ2-7; D unclear. V gave up 8 bases and J gave up 4 bases, with 12 bases separating them. Germline V gene data show CDR1 as MDHEN and CDR2 as SYDVKM. The CDR3 is 12 amino acids. This chain's CDR3 is CASGVPGYEQYF. CDR3 in DNA: TGTGCCAGCGGGGTTCCGGGTTACGAGCAGTACTTC.

The rearrangement joins TRBV28 to TRBJ1-4; D may be TRBD1 (5 bases). V was shortened by 1 base and J by 8 bases, with 14 bases between the two germline ends. This CDR3 region has 15 residues. Germline V gene data show CDR1 as MDHEN and CDR2 as SYDVKM. The CDR3 DNA sequence: TGTGCCAGCAGTTTATCCCAGGGTCGGCGGGAAAAACTGTTTTTT. Translating it yields CASSLSQGRREKLFF.

The chain uses TRBV4-2 and TRBJ1-1; no clear D. Germline V gene lookup returns CDR1 LGHNA and CDR2 YNFKEQ. V was trimmed by 0 bases and J by 4 bases, leaving 9 bases between them. The CDR3 contains 14 residues. CDR3 sequence: CASSQDVRGTEAFF. The CDR3 DNA sequence: TGTGCCAGCAGCCAAGACGTGCGTGGCACTGAAGCTTTCTTT.

The rearrangement links TRBV6-5 to TRBJ2-2; D unresolved. From germline, CDR1 is MNHEY and CDR2 SVGAGI. V lost 0 bases and J 8 bases, leaving 7 bases between the germline ends. CDR3 size: 13 residues. This CDR3 is CASSYSRLGELFF. The CDR3 region has the DNA TGTGCCAGCAGTTACTCGAGACTGGGGGAGCTGTTTTTT.

Comments on this clone: Within the sample, other DNA sequences also encode this same CDR3. The chain recombines TRBV18 with TRBJ2-5; 7 nucleotides align to TRBD2. Losses at the gene ends were 3 bases for V and 2 bases for J; bases not matched to a gene: 0. The germline CDR1 and CDR2 sequences are KGHSH and LQKENI. This CDR3 has 13 amino acids. The CDR3 protein is CASSPGLQETQYF. The CDR3 DNA sequence: TGTGCCAGCTCACCGGGACTACAAGAGACCCAGTACTTC.

V usage is TRBV19 and J usage is TRBJ2-1; 7 nucleotides line up with TRBD1. This CDR3 spans 15 amino acids. Germline lookup yields CDR1 LNHDA and CDR2 SQIVND (reference sequence). With V trimmed by 2 bases and J by 6 bases, 7 bases remained unmatched. The CDR3, as DNA: TGTGCCAGTAGTATAAGACAGGGTAAGATCAATGAGCAGTTCTTC. The encoded protein is CASSIRQGKINEQFF.

The rearrangement joins TRBV9 to TRBJ2-7, with a weak D call TRBD2 (5 bases). The V gene lost 0 bases and the J gene lost 2 bases, with 12 bases spanning the gap. Per germline, CDR1 SGDLS and CDR2 YYNGEE. CDR3 length: 15 amino acids. The CDR3 region is CASSVERTPTYEQYF. CDR3 in DNA: TGTGCCAGCAGCGTAGAGCGGACTCCAACCTACGAGCAGTACTTC.

This rearrangement joins TRBV28 to TRBJ1-2; D remains ambiguous. Trimming left V 4 bases short and J 3 bases short, with 6 bases between. The CDR3 sequence is 12 residues long. CDR1 and CDR2 (germline): MDHEN, SYDVKM. The CDR3 sequence is CASSSRDYGYTF. CDR3 nucleotide sequence: TGTGCCAGCAGTTCCCGGGACTATGGCTACACCTTC.

The chain links TRBV6-2 or TRBV6-3 to TRBJ2-1; the match to TRBD2 covers 14 bases. The CDR3 length is 20 residues. The junction had 12 bases not matched to a gene; V was cut back by 1 base and J by 4 bases. CDR1 and CDR2 from the germline V gene are MNHEY and SVGEGT. The CDR3: CASSYFGGTSGRIGYNEQFF. In nucleotides, the CDR3 is TGTGCCAGCAGTTACTTTGGGGGGACTAGCGGGAGAATAGGGTACAATGAGCAGTTCTTC.

The V and J genes are TRBV7-6 and TRBJ1-6; no definite D call. The CDR3 contains 14 residues. Germline CDR1 reads SGHVS; CDR2 reads FNYEAQ. Trimming removed 1 base from V and 9 bases from J, with 10 bases in between. The CDR3 nucleotides are TGTGCCAGCAGCTTAGACCAGGCGGCTTCACCCCTCCACTTT. It is translated as CASSLDQAASPLHF. The entire variable domain, with the rest obtained from reference TRBV7-6 and TRBJ1-6, is as follows: GAGVSQSPRYKVTKRGQDVALRCDPISGHVSLYWYRQALGQGPEFLTYFNYEAQQDKSGLPNDRFSAERPEGSISTLTIQRTEQRDSAMYRCASSLDQAASPLHFGNGTRLTVT.

V gene TRBV7-6 combines with J gene TRBJ2-1; TRBD2 aligns across 7 bases. Germline V gene sequence: CDR1 SGHVS, CDR2 FNYEAQ. The CDR3 is 15 amino acids. Trimming cost V 5 bases and J 4 bases; bases outside gene matches: 8. This CDR3 is CASSPPSGPYNEQFF. The CDR3 nucleotides are TGTGCCAGCAGCCCACCTAGCGGCCCTTACAATGAGCAGTTCTTC. The full variable domain, in which reference TRBV7-6 and TRBJ2-1 provide the parts outside the CDR3, is GAGVSQSPRYKVTKRGQDVALRCDPISGHVSLYWYRQALGQGPEFLTYFNYEAQQDKSGLPNDRFSAERPEGSISTLTIQRTEQRDSAMYRCASSPPSGPYNEQFFGPGTRLTVL.

The CDR3 region has the DNA TGTGCCAGCAGACAGGGCGCGGCAGATACGCAGTATTTT. This translates into CASRQGAADTQYF. The chain combines TRBV6-5 with TRBJ2-3; perhaps TRBD1 as D (6 bases). The V and J ends lost 6 bases and 4 bases respectively, with 11 bases between them. The CDR3 loop spans 13 amino acids. Germline-derived CDR1 and CDR2 are MNHEY and SVGAGI.

The V and J genes are TRBV14 and TRBJ1-6; D uncertain. CDR1 is SGHDN, CDR2 FVKESK, per germline. The CDR3 length is 15 residues. Trimming cost V 2 bases and J 6 bases, with 11 bases left between them. The CDR3 DNA is TGTGCCAGCAGCCAATGGACGGGGATTAATTCACCCCTCCACTTT. This encodes CASSQWTGINSPLHF.

This clone was observed once. The rearrangement joins TRBV7-7 to TRBJ2-3; D not resolved. The V end lost 2 bases, the J end lost 3 bases, and 12 bases lay between the germline ends. The CDR3 is 15 amino acids. CDR1 is SSHAT and CDR2 is FNYEAQ in the germline V gene (reference sequence). CDR3 sequence: CASSLSPSETDTQYF. CDR3 nucleotides: TGTGCCAGCAGCTTATCTCCGAGCGAGACAGATACGCAGTATTTT. Full variable domain (rest looked up from reference TRBV7-7 and TRBJ2-3): GAGVSQSPRYKVTKRGQDVTLRCDPISSHATLYWYQQALGQGPEFLTYFNYEAQPDKSGLPSDRFSAERPEGSISTLTIQRTEQRDSAMYRCASSLSPSETDTQYFGPGTRLTVL.

This chain uses TRBV5-4 with TRBJ2-1, with TRBD2 matching over 8 bases. J gave up 5 bases and V 0 bases, and 4 bases lay outside the gene matches. Germline values: CDR1 SGHNT, CDR2 YYREEE (reference sequence). This CDR3 is built from 15 residues. The CDR3 protein is CASSLVVSGDNEQFF. As DNA, the CDR3 is TGTGCCAGCAGCTTGGTCGTTAGCGGGGACAATGAGCAGTTCTTC.